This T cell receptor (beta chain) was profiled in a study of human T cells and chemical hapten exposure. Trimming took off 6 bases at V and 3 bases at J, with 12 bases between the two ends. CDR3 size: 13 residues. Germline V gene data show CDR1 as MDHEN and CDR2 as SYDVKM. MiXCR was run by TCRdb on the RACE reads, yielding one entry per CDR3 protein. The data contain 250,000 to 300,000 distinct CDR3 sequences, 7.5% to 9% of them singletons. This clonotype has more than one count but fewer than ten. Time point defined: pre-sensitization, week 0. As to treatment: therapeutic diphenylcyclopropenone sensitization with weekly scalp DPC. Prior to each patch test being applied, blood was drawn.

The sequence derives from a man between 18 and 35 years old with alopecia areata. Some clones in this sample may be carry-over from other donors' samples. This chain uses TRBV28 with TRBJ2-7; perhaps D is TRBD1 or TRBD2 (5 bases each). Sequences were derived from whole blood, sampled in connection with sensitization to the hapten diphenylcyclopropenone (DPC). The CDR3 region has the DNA TGTGCCAGCAGCCCGGGGCGAGTCTACGAGCAGTACTTC. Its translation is CASSPGRVYEQYF.